This T cell receptor beta chain appears in the sequencing data of a study of OX40 agonist ivuxolimab in advanced cancers. Broader study findings: Antigen specificity was not determined for the expanded peripheral T cells. Clonal expansion among partial responders at 0.1-3.0 mg/kg ranked near the lowest. Average numbers of expanded clones were greater in CD8+ T cells than in CD4+.

Using immunoSEQ multiplex PCR, the repertoire was profiled, and TCRdb retains in-frame clones only, with some absent. The repertoire holds about 150,000 clones, 94% seen once, with 0.31% in the top ten. J gave up 1 base and V 4 bases, and 7 bases lay outside the gene matches. CDR1 is SGDLS, CDR2 YYNGEE, per germline. The CDR3 is made up of 16 amino acids. Details on this clone: Its specificity is not known.

The starting material was CD4+ or CD8+ T cells sorted from blood, obtained in a trial of the OX40 agonist ivuxolimab. The rearrangement uses TRBV9 and TRBJ1-1, with 10 bases fitting TRBD1. The receptor was derived from an adult with an advanced solid tumor such as melanoma, head and neck, liver or kidney cancer. The CDR3 reads CASSRLWTGGNTEAFF. The CDR3 DNA reads as TGTGCCAGCAGCCGACTCTGGACAGGGGGGAACACTGAAGCTTTCTTT.